One and the same sample provided the 18 T cell receptor beta chains below, sequenced in a study of T cell responses to AZD1222 COVID-19 vaccine. Method: immunoSEQ multiplex PCR; TCRdb's copy keeps in-frame clones and lacks some. Of some 130,000 clones listed, 80% to 95% are singletons. The sample in question was peripheral blood, obtained on day 0 of AZD1222 vaccination. The receptors come from an adult in good health.

The chain recombines TRBV11-3 with TRBJ2-1; 9 bases are a match to TRBD1. The V gene end was trimmed by 5 bases and the J gene end by 7 bases; junction bases not matched to a gene: 9. The germline CDR1 and CDR2 sequences are SGHNT and YENEEA. The CDR3 is 15 amino acids. The CDR3 loop reads CASSRRTGAGNEQFF. CDR3 in DNA: TGTGCCAGCAGCCGACGGACAGGGGCTGGGAATGAGCAGTTCTTC.

This chain links TRBV24-1 with TRBJ2-3, with TRBD1 identical over 7 bases. Germline CDR1 reads KGHDR; CDR2 reads SFDVKD. The CDR3 consists of 16 residues. V dropped 2 bases and J dropped 0; count of bases not matched to a gene: 4. The CDR3 nucleotides are TGTGCCACCAGTGATTCGGACAGGTCTAGCACAGATACGCAGTATTTT. Encoded protein: CATSDSDRSSTDTQYF.

The chain carries TRBV6-1 and TRBJ1-1; the D is unclear. The V gene's germline CDR1 is MNHNS and CDR2 SASEGT. The CDR3 sequence is 15 residues long. V gave up 0 bases and J gave up 7 bases, with 15 bases separating them. The CDR3 DNA reads as TGTGCCAGCAGTGAAGCCTGGGCCGGGAGGATTGAAGCTTTCTTT. It specifies CASSEAWAGRIEAFF.

The chain has TRBV29-1 and TRBJ1-2; TRBD1 is a possible D gene (6 bases). In germline, CDR1 is SQVTM, CDR2 ANQGSEA. The CDR3 is 14 amino acids. Trimming took 4 bases from V and 4 from J, leaving 16 bases between them. In nucleotides, the CDR3 is TGCAGCGTTGGATCCGGGACAACGGGCTATGGCTACACCTTC. It is translated as CSVGSGTTGYGYTF.

The chain has TRBV11-3 and TRBJ2-5, with D unresolved. Trimming shortened V by 1 base and J by 0 bases, and 9 bases separated the two germline ends. This CDR3 spans 15 amino acids. The germline V gene encodes CDR1 SGHNT and CDR2 YENEEA. CDR3 region: CASSLGTPYQETQYF. The CDR3 coding sequence is TGTGCCAGCAGCTTAGGTACCCCGTACCAAGAGACCCAGTACTTC.

V gene TRBV4-3 combines with J gene TRBJ1-2; D uncertain. The germline V gene encodes CDR1 LGHNA and CDR2 YSLEER. V was trimmed by 1 base and J by 0 bases, leaving 18 bases between them. The CDR3 extends over 18 amino acids. CDR3 sequence (DNA): TGCGCCAGCAGCCAAGTTCTTTGGTTGGAGAGAGCTAACTATGGCTACACCTTC. As protein: CASSQVLWLERANYGYTF.

This clone was observed a single time. The CDR3 DNA follows: TGCGCCAGCAGCCCCGGACTAGCGGGAGGAGATGCCGGGGAGCTGTTTTTT. Protein sequence: CASSPGLAGGDAGELFF. The chain combines TRBV5-1 with TRBJ2-2; 14 nucleotides align to TRBD2. Germline CDR1 and CDR2: SGHRS and YFSETQ. With 4 bases clipped from V and 6 bases from J, the junction kept 8 bases outside the gene matches. This CDR3 spans 17 amino acids.

This clone was seen only once. The rearrangement joins TRBV6-2 or TRBV6-3 to TRBJ2-3; perhaps TRBD2 as D (5 bases). Germline lookup yields CDR1 MNHEY and CDR2 SVGEGT. The CDR3 has 14 amino acids. V gave up 2 bases and J gave up 1 base, with 7 bases separating them. Here the CDR3 DNA reads TGTGCCAGCAGTTACGTCGGGGGCACAGATACGCAGTATTTT. Its translation: CASSYVGGTDTQYF.

The chain is built from TRBV5-1 and TRBJ1-2; D is uncertain. CDR1 SGHRS and CDR2 YFSETQ come from the germline V gene. The CDR3 spans 13 residues. V was trimmed by 5 bases and J by 1 base, leaving 9 bases between them. The CDR3 nucleotides are TGCGCCAGCAGAGTGGGTCTTAACTATGGCTACACCTTC. Its translation is CASRVGLNYGYTF.

This clone has more than one count but fewer than ten. This chain connects TRBV27 to TRBJ1-1, with TRBD1 matching 7 bases. Trimming cost V 6 bases and J 7 bases; bases outside gene matches: 14. The CDR3 totals 15 residues. The germline gives CDR1 MNHEY, CDR2 SMNVEV (reference sequence). CDR3 region: CASRKTRQGAGEAFF. The CDR3 DNA reads as TGTGCCAGCAGAAAGACCCGACAGGGAGCCGGTGAAGCTTTCTTT.

The chain links TRBV5-6 to TRBJ1-1; tentative D call: TRBD1 (5 bases). V lost 6 bases to trimming and J lost 0 bases, with 12 bases between them. CDR3 length equals 14 residues. CDR1 is SGHDT and CDR2 is YYEEEE in the germline V gene. The CDR3, as DNA: TGTGCCAGCACCCCAGTGGGGGTGAACACTGAAGCTTTCTTT. Its translation: CASTPVGVNTEAFF.

The V and J genes are TRBV27 and TRBJ2-4; 7 bases align to TRBD1. V shed 2 bases, J shed 6 bases, and the junction held 4 bases outside the gene matches. Germline V gene data show CDR1 as MNHEY and CDR2 as SMNVEV (reference sequence). The CDR3 runs 14 residues. The CDR3, as DNA: TGTGCCAGCAGTTTAGGGGACAGTGGAAACATTCAGTACTTC. Residues: CASSLGDSGNIQYF.

The chain recombines TRBV3-1 (or the pseudogene TRBV3-2) with TRBJ2-7, with 8 bases aligning to TRBD1. The V segment lost 4 bases and the J segment 0 bases; nucleotides outside the gene matches: 14. The length of the CDR3 is 18 residues. Germline V lookup: CDR1 LGHDT, CDR2 YNNKEL (reference sequence). CDR3 amino acids: CASSLSHAGGPSSYEQYF. DNA for the CDR3: TGTGCCAGCAGCCTCTCCCACGCAGGGGGCCCCAGCTCCTACGAGCAGTACTTC.

The chain carries TRBV27 and TRBJ1-5, with D uncertain. This CDR3 comprises 13 residues. Germline loops: CDR1 MNHEY, CDR2 SMNVEV (reference sequence). V was trimmed by 0 bases and J by 10 bases, leaving 10 bases between them. The CDR3 sequence: CASSLSRDAPQHF. CDR3 DNA: TGTGCCAGCAGTTTATCGAGGGATGCCCCCCAGCATTTT.

Comments on this clone: At one of its ends the junction is not consistent with the germline gene, which may arise from a read error. The V and J genes are TRBV4-2 and TRBJ2-3; 9 bases line up with TRBD2. The length of the CDR3 is 15 residues. Looked up from germline, CDR1 is LGHNA and CDR2 is YNFKEQ. DNA for the CDR3: TGTGCCAGCAGCCAGTCCGGGACTAGCAGAGATACGCAGTATTTT. Its protein is CASSQSGTSRDTQYF.

The gene calls are TRBV27 and TRBJ2-3, with D possibly being TRBD1 or TRBD2 (5 bases each). The CDR3 runs 16 residues. The V end lost 7 bases, the J end lost 2 bases, and 19 bases lay between the germline ends. Per germline, CDR1 MNHEY and CDR2 SMNVEV (reference sequence). CDR3 DNA sequence: TGTGCCAGCACCCAGACCCGGGGCCTATCCACAGATACGCAGTATTTT. Residues: CASTQTRGLSTDTQYF.

The chain recombines TRBV20-1 with TRBJ2-1; D unresolved. The ends were cut back, 0 bases at V and 11 bases at J, with 8 bases in the middle. Looked up from germline, CDR1 is DFQATT and CDR2 is SNEGSKA (reference sequence). The CDR3 runs 11 residues. Written as DNA, the CDR3 is TGCAGTGCTAGAGATCAGCGTCAGCAGTTCTTC. It codes for CSARDQRQQFF.

This chain uses TRBV14 with TRBJ2-7; D not resolved. Germline CDR1 and CDR2: SGHDN and FVKESK. V lost 2 bases to trimming and J lost 0 bases, with 23 bases between them. CDR3 length: 19 amino acids. DNA for the CDR3: TGTGCCAGCAGCCAATCCATGGGGTGGTCGGAGCCTAGCTCCTACGAGCAGTACTTC. Encoded protein: CASSQSMGWSEPSSYEQYF.